One TCR beta chain is described in this entry. This record belongs to a study of OX40 agonist ivuxolimab in advanced cancers. Produced via immunoSEQ multiplex PCR; TCRdb's table is partial and in-frame only. The table has 77,000 or so clones, 75% to 95% seen once. The CDR3 has 13 amino acids. Germline values: CDR1 SGHTA, CDR2 FQGTGA. The V gene lost 5 bases and the J gene lost 1 base, with 8 bases spanning the gap. Source: CD4+ or CD8+ T cells sorted from blood, taken in a trial of the OX40 agonist ivuxolimab. This sequence was found in an adult with an advanced solid tumor such as melanoma, head and neck, liver or kidney cancer. The chain joins TRBV7-3 to TRBJ2-5; no reliable D call. The CDR3 spells CASSIVSQETQYF. CDR3 DNA sequence: TGTGCCAGCAGCATAGTTAGCCAAGAGACCCAGTACTTC.